A selection of T cell receptor beta chains follows, all from one sample in a study of beta chain features in type 1 diabetes. Profiled with immunoSEQ multiplex PCR; TCRdb holds only in-frame clones, not every one. Of 900,000 or so clones in the sample, roughly 15% are singletons; the top ten hold roughly 0.025%. Material: naive CD4+ T cells from blood. These TCRs come from a woman aged 18-29 years in good health. Each CDR3 is given with its conserved first and last residue. The order of the fields is V gene, J gene, clone size, D gene, CDR3 protein, CDR3 DNA. A D gene is named only where the DNA matches it firmly. Where a row states a size, it is once, few, many or the class of an expanded clone; other rows omit it.

>TRBV7-2|TRBJ2-1|.|TRBD2
CASSLAGLAKYNEQFF
TGTGCCAGCAGCTTAGCGGGACTAGCGAAGTACAATGAGCAGTTCTTC
>TRBV5-1|TRBJ2-2|.|.
CASSLALGGNTGELFF
TGCGCCAGCAGCTTGGCCCTCGGGGGGAACACCGGGGAGCTGTTTTTT
>TRBV9|TRBJ1-4|.|TRBD1
CASSPHSLDRVGEKLFF
TGTGCCAGCAGCCCACACTCGCTGGACAGGGTCGGGGAAAAACTGTTTTTT
>TRBV4-1|TRBJ2-5|few|.
CASSQDGRGRLETQYF
TGCGCCAGCAGCCAAGATGGAAGAGGGAGGCTCGAGACCCAGTACTTC
>TRBV28|TRBJ1-2|.|.
CASSFHRTYGYTF
TGTGCCAGCAGTTTCCACAGGACGTATGGCTACACCTTC
>TRBV21-1|TRBJ2-3|.|.
CASSTTGPDTQYF
TGTGCCAGCAGCACCACAGGTCCAGATACGCAGTATTTT
>TRBV27|TRBJ1-4|few|.
CASSLLGATNEKLFF
TGTGCCAGCAGTTTGCTGGGGGCGACTAATGAAAAACTGTTTTTT
>TRBV28|TRBJ2-4|few|TRBD1
CASRRQGRNIQYF
TGTGCCAGCAGGAGACAGGGCCGGAACATTCAGTACTTC
>TRBV9|TRBJ2-1|few|TRBD2
CASSVGGLASEQFF
TGTGCCAGCAGCGTAGGGGGACTAGCAAGTGAGCAGTTCTTC
>TRBV7-2|TRBJ1-2|.|TRBD1
CASSLNRGLGGYTF
TGTGCCAGCAGCTTGAACAGGGGGCTGGGTGGCTACACCTTC
>TRBV18|TRBJ1-5|.|TRBD1
CASSPPGQGGANQPQHF
TGTGCCAGCTCACCACCGGGACAGGGGGGGGCCAATCAGCCCCAGCATTTT
>TRBV4-3|TRBJ2-5|many|.
CASSQGPAETQYF
TGCGCCAGCAGCCAAGGGCCGGCGGAGACCCAGTACTTC
>TRBV27|TRBJ2-5|.|.
CASSRGTVGQETQYF
TGTGCCAGCAGTAGGGGGACGGTGGGCCAAGAGACCCAGTACTTC
>TRBV4-3|TRBJ2-6|few|.
CASSQLKDSSGANVLTF
TGCGCCAGCAGCCAACTAAAGGACAGCTCTGGGGCCAACGTCCTGACTTTC
>TRBV6-1|TRBJ2-3|few|TRBD2
CASSVLAGTTDTQYF
TGTGCCAGCAGTGTACTAGCGGGGACAACAGATACGCAGTATTTT
>TRBV7-2|TRBJ2-5|.|TRBD2
CASSFASGPGETQYF
TGTGCCAGCAGCTTTGCTAGCGGGCCGGGAGAGACCCAGTACTTC
>TRBV9|TRBJ2-1|few|.
CASSVGGTSDNEQFF
TGTGCCAGCAGCGTTGGTGGGACCTCCGACAATGAGCAGTTCTTC
>TRBV18|TRBJ2-5|.|.
CASSPFRDEEQYF
TGTGCCAGCTCACCATTCCGGGACGAGGAGCAGTACTTC
>TRBV18|TRBJ2-7|few|TRBD2
CASSGAESGSYEQYF
TGTGCCAGCTCAGGCGCGGAGAGCGGGAGCTACGAGCAGTACTTC
>TRBV5-1|TRBJ2-1|.|.
CASSLYRSSYNEQFF
TGCGCCAGCAGCTTGTACAGGTCCTCCTACAATGAGCAGTTCTTC
>TRBV9|TRBJ1-4|.|.
CASSVGRGPNEKLFF
TGTGCCAGCAGCGTAGGACGGGGGCCCAATGAAAAACTGTTTTTT
>TRBV5-4|TRBJ1-3|.|TRBD1
CASSLSPGQGIGNTIYF
TGTGCCAGCAGCTTGTCCCCGGGACAGGGTATTGGAAACACCATATATTTT
>TRBV10-3|TRBJ1-2|.|.
CAISEQIYGYTF
TGTGCCATCAGTGAACAGATCTATGGCTACACCTTC
>TRBV4-3|TRBJ1-2|.|.
CASSQDIPGNYGYTF
TGCGCCAGCAGCCAAGACATCCCGGGGAACTATGGCTACACCTTC
>TRBV4-2|TRBJ2-3|few|.
CASSQTDGSTDTQYF
TGTGCCAGCAGCCAAACGGACGGCAGCACAGATACGCAGTATTTT
>TRBV5-1|TRBJ2-1|.|TRBD2
CASSYEGGSYNEQFF
TGCGCCAGCAGTTATGAGGGAGGGTCCTACAATGAGCAGTTCTTC
>TRBV28|TRBJ1-2|few|.
CASSSNYGYTF
TGTGCCAGCAGTTCTAACTATGGCTACACCTTC
>TRBV27|TRBJ2-1|few|.
CASSLSQRGYNEQFF
TGTGCCAGCAGTTTATCTCAGAGGGGCTACAATGAGCAGTTCTTC
>TRBV4-3|TRBJ1-1|.|.
CASSQDLGNTEAFF
TGCGCCAGCAGCCAAGATCTAGGAAACACTGAAGCTTTCTTT
>TRBV6-1|TRBJ1-2|.|.
CASQGTGGLWYGYTF
TGTGCCAGCCAAGGCACGGGGGGTCTTTGGTATGGCTACACCTTC
>TRBV5-1|TRBJ2-1|.|.
CASSLGSDEQFF
TGCGCCAGCAGCTTGGGTTCGGATGAGCAGTTCTTC
>TRBV5-4|TRBJ2-1|few|.
CASSLGGGSSYNEQFF
TGTGCCAGCAGCTTGGGAGGAGGGAGCTCCTACAATGAGCAGTTCTTC
>TRBV19|TRBJ1-1|few|.
CASSIKAGNTEAFF
TGTGCCAGTAGTATTAAGGCAGGGAACACTGAAGCTTTCTTT